This entry is about one TCR beta chain. Its antigen is unidentified. The source of the sample is a study of siplizumab effects on memory and regulatory T cells. The study's findings and limits: In siplizumab conditions, mappable alloreactive CD4+ clones averaged around 69% Treg-derived, against approximately 27% in controls. Siplizumab significantly decreased alloreactive sequences from unstimulated CD4+ memory cells.

Approximately 100,000 TCR templates were assayed per sample. Clones were sequenced by immunoSEQ multiplex PCR, and TCRdb holds only the in-frame ones, with some missing. This table holds about 120,000 clones, approximately 94% found once. There are 14 residues in the CDR3. With 7 bases clipped from V and 4 bases from J, the junction kept 10 bases outside the gene matches. Germline V gives CDR1 LGHNT, CDR2 FRNRAP. The receptor comes from a human donor in good health. Sequenced: non-Treg CD4+ T cells sorted from blood. The V gene is TRBV12-5, the J gene TRBJ2-7, with 7 nucleotides matching TRBD1. CDR3 protein: CASALGGRGYEQYF. For the CDR3, the DNA is TGTGCTAGTGCCCTAGGAGGCAGGGGGTACGAGCAGTACTTC. The full variable domain, its missing parts supplied by reference TRBV12-5 and TRBJ2-7, is DARVTQTPRHKVTEMGQEVTMRCQPILGHNTVFWYRQTMMQGLELLAYFRNRAPLDDSGMPKDRFSAEMPDATLATLKIQPSEPRDSAVYFCASALGGRGYEQYFGPGTRLTVT.